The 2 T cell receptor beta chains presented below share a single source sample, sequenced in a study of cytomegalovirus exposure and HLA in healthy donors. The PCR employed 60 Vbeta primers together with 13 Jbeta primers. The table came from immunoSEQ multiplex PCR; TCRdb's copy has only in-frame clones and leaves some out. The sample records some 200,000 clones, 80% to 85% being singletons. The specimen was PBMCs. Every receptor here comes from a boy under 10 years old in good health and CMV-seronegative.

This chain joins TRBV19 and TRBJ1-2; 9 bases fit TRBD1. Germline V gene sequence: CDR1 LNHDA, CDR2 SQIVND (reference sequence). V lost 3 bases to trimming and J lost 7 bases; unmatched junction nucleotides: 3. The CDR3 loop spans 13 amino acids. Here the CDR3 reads CASSMDRGGGYTF. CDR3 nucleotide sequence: TGTGCCAGTAGTATGGACAGGGGAGGTGGCTACACCTTC.

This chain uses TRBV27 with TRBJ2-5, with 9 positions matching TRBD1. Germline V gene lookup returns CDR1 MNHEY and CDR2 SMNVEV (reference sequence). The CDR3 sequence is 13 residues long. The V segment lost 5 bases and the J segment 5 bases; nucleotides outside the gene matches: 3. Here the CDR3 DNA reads TGTGCCAGCAGTCCCGGGACAGGGGAGACCCAGTACTTC. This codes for CASSPGTGETQYF.